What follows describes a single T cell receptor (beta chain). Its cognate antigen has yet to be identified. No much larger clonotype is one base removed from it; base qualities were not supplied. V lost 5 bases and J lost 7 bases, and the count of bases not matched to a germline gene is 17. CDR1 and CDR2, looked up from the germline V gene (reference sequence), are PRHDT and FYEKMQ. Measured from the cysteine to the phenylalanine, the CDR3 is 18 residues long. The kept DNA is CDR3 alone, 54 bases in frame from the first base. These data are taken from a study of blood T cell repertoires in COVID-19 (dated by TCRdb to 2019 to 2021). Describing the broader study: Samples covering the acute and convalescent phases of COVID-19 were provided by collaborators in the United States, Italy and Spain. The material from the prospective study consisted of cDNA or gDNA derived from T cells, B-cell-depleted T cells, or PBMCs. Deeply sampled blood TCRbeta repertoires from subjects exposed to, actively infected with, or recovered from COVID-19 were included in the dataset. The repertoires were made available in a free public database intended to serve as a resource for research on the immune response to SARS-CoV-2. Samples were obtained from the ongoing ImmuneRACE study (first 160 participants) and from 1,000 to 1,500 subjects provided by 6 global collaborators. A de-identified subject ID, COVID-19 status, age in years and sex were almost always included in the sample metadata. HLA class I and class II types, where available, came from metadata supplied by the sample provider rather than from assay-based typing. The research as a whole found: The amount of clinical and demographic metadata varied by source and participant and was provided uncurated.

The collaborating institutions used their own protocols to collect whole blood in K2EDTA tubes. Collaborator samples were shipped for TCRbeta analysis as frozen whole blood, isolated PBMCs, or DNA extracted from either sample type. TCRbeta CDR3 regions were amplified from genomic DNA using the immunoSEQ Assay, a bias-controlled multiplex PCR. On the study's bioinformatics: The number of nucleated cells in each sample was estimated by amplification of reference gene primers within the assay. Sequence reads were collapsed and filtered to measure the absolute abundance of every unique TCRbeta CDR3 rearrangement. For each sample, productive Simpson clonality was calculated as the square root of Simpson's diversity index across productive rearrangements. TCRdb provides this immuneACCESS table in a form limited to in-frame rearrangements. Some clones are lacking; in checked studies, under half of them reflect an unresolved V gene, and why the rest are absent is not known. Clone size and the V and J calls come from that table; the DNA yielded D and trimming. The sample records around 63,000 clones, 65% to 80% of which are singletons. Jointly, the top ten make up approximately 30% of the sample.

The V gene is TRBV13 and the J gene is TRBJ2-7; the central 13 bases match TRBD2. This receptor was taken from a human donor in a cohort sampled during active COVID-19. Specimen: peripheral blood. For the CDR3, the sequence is CASSLRSTTSGRPWEQYF. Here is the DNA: TGTGCCAGCAGCCTCCGGAGCACGACTAGCGGGAGGCCGTGGGAGCAGTACTTC.